Described below is a single T cell receptor (beta chain) sequence and its context. Its antigen remains unknown. CDR1 and CDR2 (germline): WNHNN, SYGVQD (reference sequence). This CDR3 has 14 residues. Trimming removed 10 bases from V and 4 bases from J, with 18 bases in between. Profiling relied on immunoSEQ multiplex PCR, and the TCRdb table lists in-frame clones only, not all of them. The repertoire holds 25,000 to 35,000 clones, with roughly 94% as singletons. The sample belongs to a study of T cells in tuberculosis. Turning to the study itself: T cells were selected with CD1B tetramers loaded with glucose monomycolate. This South African cohort compared adolescents with or without latent tuberculosis against adults with active tuberculosis. Regarding the study as a whole: GMM-specific TCRs were nearer to active tuberculosis alpha repertoires, suggesting expansion.

Sequencing was done on a sample of PBMCs. V and J are TRBV10-1 and TRBJ2-3, with D possibly matching TRBD2 (6 bases). This TCR came from a donor between 10 and 29 years old with latent tuberculosis or without tuberculosis infection. CDR3 bases: TGCGCCACCGGACCCCGGGAGTTCCCAGATACGCAGTATTTT. Protein: CATGPREFPDTQYF.